The next 8 T cell receptor beta chains were all read from a single sample in a study of blood T cell repertoires in COVID-19. The method was immunoSEQ multiplex PCR; TCRdb's version includes in-frame clones alone and lacks a portion of them. The sample has 250,000 to 350,000 clones, nearly 90% seen once. The specimen was PBMCs or T cells enriched from blood (not recorded which). These receptors originate from a woman aged 50 to 60 who had been exposed to COVID-19.

This rearrangement joins TRBV5-6 to TRBJ2-5; TRBD2 might be the D (6 bases). The CDR3 runs 15 residues. Germline assignment: CDR1 SGHDT and CDR2 YYEEEE. V was pared by 1 base and J by 5 bases, with 15 bases between. The CDR3 reads CASSLSPGGRETQYF. The CDR3 DNA reads as TGTGCCAGCAGCTTGAGCCCCGGGGGTAGGGAGACCCAGTACTTC.

The V gene is TRBV14, the J gene TRBJ1-1; TRBD1 agrees at 10 bases. This CDR3 is 15 amino acids long. Germline CDR1 and CDR2: SGHDN and FVKESK. V shed 4 bases and J 5 bases; nucleotides not matched to a gene: 7. CDR3 coding DNA: TGTGCCAGCAGCCGGACAGGGGGACAGACTACTGAAGCTTTCTTT. Encoded protein: CASSRTGGQTTEAFF.

DNA for the CDR3: TGTGCCAGCAGTCCCCCGGACAGCTATGGCTACACCTTC. This encodes CASSPPDSYGYTF. The chain has TRBV6-5 and TRBJ1-2, with D possibly TRBD1 on 6 matching bases. This CDR3 is 13 amino acids long. The V gene's germline CDR1 is MNHEY and CDR2 SVGAGI. Between the trimmed V and J ends, which lost 5 bases and 4 bases, there was a span of 11 bases.

CDR3 amino acids: CASSPFRGGTDTQYF. CDR3 nucleotide sequence: TGTGCCAGCAGCCCCTTTCGCGGGGGGACAGATACGCAGTATTTT. The V and J genes are TRBV7-2 and TRBJ2-3; 8 nucleotides match TRBD2. The CDR3 length is 15 residues. CDR1 and CDR2 from the germline V gene are SGHTA and FQGNSA. V trimming: 5 bases; J trimming: 3 bases; junction bases outside the gene matches: 7. Variable domain in full (rest from reference TRBV7-2 and TRBJ2-3): GAGVSQSPSNKVTEKGKDVELRCDPISGHTALYWYRQSLGQGLEFLIYFQGNSAPDKSGLPSDRFSAERTGGSVSTLTIQRTQQEDSAVYLCASSPFRGGTDTQYFGPGTRLTVL.

This clone has just one count. The chain has TRBV2 and TRBJ1-2, with D possibly being TRBD1 (6 bases). This CDR3 is built from 17 residues. V lost 6 bases and J 0 bases, leaving 20 bases between the germline ends. Germline V gives CDR1 SNHLY, CDR2 FYNNEI. CDR3 protein: CASSAGTGIRANYGYTF. The CDR3 region has the DNA TGTGCCAGCAGCGCCGGTACAGGGATTAGAGCTAACTATGGCTACACCTTC.

The V gene is TRBV19, the J gene TRBJ1-5; 8 bases line up with TRBD1. J gave up 2 bases and V 0 bases, and 6 bases lay outside the gene matches. The germline V gene encodes CDR1 LNHDA and CDR2 SQIVND (reference sequence). CDR3 length equals 17 residues. Here the CDR3 DNA reads TGTGCCAGTAGTATAGAGGGGGACAGGTACGGCAATCAGCCCCAGCATTTT. Amino acid sequence: CASSIEGDRYGNQPQHF.

The J gene is TRBJ1-6, the V gene TRBV5-1; 9 nucleotides agree with TRBD1. With V trimmed by 4 bases and J by 5 bases, 7 bases remained unmatched. The CDR3 runs 16 residues. Germline V gene data show CDR1 as SGHRS and CDR2 as YFSETQ. The CDR3 is CASSRDRVSHNSPLHF. Written as DNA, the CDR3 is TGCGCCAGCAGCAGGGACAGGGTATCTCATAATTCACCCCTCCACTTT.

V usage is TRBV3-1 (or the pseudogene TRBV3-2) and J usage is TRBJ2-3; the D gene is possibly TRBD2 (6 bases). Trimming cost V 3 bases and J 6 bases, with 13 bases left between them. The CDR3 spans 14 residues. CDR1 is LGHDT and CDR2 is YNNKEL in the germline V gene (reference sequence). Written as DNA, the CDR3 is TGTGCCAGCAGCCACCGACTAGTCCCCGATACGCAGTATTTT. Translated: CASSHRLVPDTQYF.